There are a few counts of the clone carrying this T cell receptor beta chain. The sample comes from a study of blood T cell repertoires in COVID-19. Study-wide context: Sites in the United States, Italy and Spain provided acute and convalescent COVID-19 samples. Nucleic acid was either cDNA or gDNA, and it came from T cells, B-cell-depleted T cells, or PBMCs.

This CDR3 is built from 14 residues. Germline CDR1 MDHEN, CDR2 SYDVKM. Germline trimming cut 6 bases from V and 7 bases from J; bases unmatched to any gene: 9. As originally analysed: Reference gene primers were amplified, and this amplification served to estimate nucleated cell counts. Profiled with immunoSEQ multiplex PCR; TCRdb holds only in-frame clones, not every one. V and J calls and clone size come straight from that table; D and trimming were deduced from the DNA. This sample has about 60,000 clones; roughly 84% occur once, and the top ten carry about 16%. The chain employs TRBV28 and TRBJ2-7; 10 nucleotides match TRBD1. Specimen: peripheral blood. This receptor was taken from a man aged 55 to 69 with COVID-19, enrolled during active disease. The CDR3 DNA is TGTGCCAGCAGCCCCGGGACAGGGGCGCGGGAGCAGTACTTC. Amino acids: CASSPGTGAREQYF.